This passage covers 8 T cell receptor beta chains from one sample sequenced in a study of shared clonotypes between healthy human individuals. Some clones are missing from TCRdb's copy, which holds only in-frame ones; the method was immunoSEQ multiplex PCR. The sample records 2 million to 2.5 million clones, roughly 90% being singletons. The sequencing sample was made of naive CD4+ T cells from PBMCs. Sample subset: CD45RA+ positively selected. All receptors come from a man between 18 and 29 years old in good health. Some clones in this sample may be carry-over from other donors' samples.

This chain joins TRBV30 and TRBJ2-3; D is possibly TRBD1 (6 bases). Trimming cost V 5 bases and J 3 bases, with 12 bases left between them. Germline lookup yields CDR1 GTSNPN and CDR2 SVGIG (reference sequence). The CDR3 runs 13 residues. CDR3 residues: CAWAAGETDTQYF. The CDR3, as DNA: TGTGCCTGGGCTGCAGGGGAGACAGATACGCAGTATTTT. The entire variable domain, with the rest obtained from reference TRBV30 and TRBJ2-3, is as follows: SQTIHQWPATLVQPVGSPLSLECTVEGTSNPNLYWYRQAAGRGLQLLFYSVGIGQISSEVPQNLSASRPQDRQFILSSKKLLLSDSGFYLCAWAAGETDTQYFGPGTRLTVL.

The gene calls are TRBV28 and TRBJ1-2; 9 bases are a match to TRBD1. CDR1 is MDHEN and CDR2 is SYDVKM in the germline V gene. Germline trimming cut 5 bases from V and 1 base from J; bases unmatched to any gene: 5. CDR3 length equals 15 residues. The CDR3: CASSQDRGDNYGYTF. As DNA, the CDR3 is TGTGCCAGCAGTCAGGACAGGGGCGATAACTATGGCTACACCTTC.

The gene calls are TRBV5-4 and TRBJ1-1, with TRBD1 matching 7 bases. CDR1 SGHNT and CDR2 YYREEE come from the germline V gene (reference sequence). This CDR3 comprises 16 residues. V gave up 4 bases and J gave up 3 bases; unmatched junction bases: 12. The chain's CDR3 is CASSRPGGGEHTEAFF. The DNA for the CDR3 is TGTGCCAGCAGCCGCCCAGGGGGAGGTGAACACACTGAAGCTTTCTTT.

The CDR3 coding sequence is TGTGCCAGCGGGGACAACTTAGGGGCAGCGACTTCCTACAATGAGCAGTTCTTC. This gives the protein CASGDNLGAATSYNEQFF. The chain employs TRBV7-9 and TRBJ2-1; perhaps TRBD1 as D (6 bases). The CDR3 is 18 amino acids. V was clipped by 8 bases and J by 1 base, with 24 bases between them. In germline, CDR1 is SEHNR, CDR2 FQNEAQ (reference sequence).

This clone was recorded only once. The rearrangement uses TRBV7-9 and TRBJ2-7; 8 bases match TRBD2. There are 14 residues in the CDR3. J was trimmed by 3 bases and V by 0 bases; bases with no gene match: 1. The germline CDR1 and CDR2 sequences are SEHNR and FQNEAQ (reference sequence). CDR3 in DNA: TGTGCCAGCAGCTTAGCCGGGAGGGTCTACGAGCAGTACTTC. It is translated as CASSLAGRVYEQYF.

Regarding this clone: One end of the junction does not line up with germline, which may come from a read error. The rearrangement links TRBV28 to TRBJ2-1; D unresolved. This CDR3 has 12 residues. Germline CDR1 is MDHEN and CDR2 is SYDVKM. The CDR3 sequence is CASSLLGRKPLF. CDR3 bases: TGTGCCAGCAGCCTCCTGGGCCGGAAGCCGCTCTTC.

V usage is TRBV6-5 and J usage is TRBJ2-5; unclear D gene. The CDR3 runs 14 residues. The V end was cut by 4 bases, the J end by 5 bases, with 14 bases between. Germline V gene data show CDR1 as MNHEY and CDR2 as SVGAGI. CDR3 bases: TGTGCCAGCAGTTCGAGGACCCTGTCCGAGACCCAGTACTTC. This translates into CASSSRTLSETQYF.

The J gene is TRBJ2-7, the V gene TRBV6-6, with D hard to call. Germline V gene lookup returns CDR1 MNHNY and CDR2 SVGAGI (reference sequence). V lost 5 bases and J 7 bases, leaving 9 bases between the germline ends. The CDR3 runs to 11 residues. The CDR3 loop is CASSPLREQYF. The CDR3 coding sequence is TGTGCCAGCAGTCCTCTGCGGGAGCAGTACTTC.